The clone carrying this T cell receptor beta chain has a handful of counts. The data derive from a study of regulatory T cells in long-lasting Graves disease. Time point specified: newly diagnosed GD, antithyroid drugs for less than 3 months. The TCR library was prepared using RNA isolated from PBMCs. V lost 4 bases, J lost 1 base, and 6 bases stayed unmatched. Germline values: CDR1 MGHRA, CDR2 YSYEKL. The CDR3 consists of 15 residues. Libraries of TCR beta came from iRepertoire HTBI primers plus Arm-PCR of CDR3 regions. TCRdb passed the multiplex PCR reads through MiXCR, listing each CDR3 protein once. This sample has about 620,000 distinct CDR3 sequences, with roughly 15% found just once. This same sample was also part of a study on T cells in Graves' hyperthyroidism and ophthalmopathy.

The sequence derives from a woman younger than 45 with Graves disease. The sequencing used peripheral blood mononuclear cells (PBMCs), collected at new diagnosis, from a patient treated with antithyroid drugs. This rearrangement joins TRBV4-1 to TRBJ1-1; TRBD1 matches at 7 bases. CDR3 protein: CASSPGQAANTEAFF. The CDR3 bases are TGCGCCAGCAGCCCCGGACAGGCTGCGAACACTGAAGCTTTCTTT.